This T cell receptor beta chain stems from a study of T cells in Graves' hyperthyroidism and ophthalmopathy. Looking at the study overall: At initial diagnosis, before any treatment had begun, peripheral blood was obtained.

This clonotype has a count of ten or more. Antigen unknown. Study observations and caveats: Among clonotypes expanded in thyroid above 0.001, most were also found in blood.

In patients aged 18 to 65, hyperthyroidism was newly diagnosed, with duration under 2 months. Amplification of TCR beta CDR3 regions was performed using RNA transcripts as template. TCR CDR3 underwent first-round RT-PCR with the HTBI primer set. TCRdb redid the calling of the multiplex PCR reads with MiXCR, one entry per CDR3 protein. The sample lists a few hundred thousand distinct CDR3 sequences; around a sixth were seen once. The TCR originated in a woman aged 45-60 years with Graves' hyperthyroidism. Input material: blood.

For the CDR3, the DNA is TGTGCCAGCAGACATCTAGCGACCTCCTACAATGAGCAGTTCTTC. Translating it yields CASRHLATSYNEQFF. The V call is TRBV6-1, the J call TRBJ2-1, with a tentative D call TRBD2 (6 bases). This CDR3 comprises 15 residues. The ends were cut back, 6 bases at V and 0 bases at J, with 12 bases in the middle. Germline lookup yields CDR1 MNHNS and CDR2 SASEGT.